Listed here are 4 T cell receptor beta chains from one sample, sequenced in a study of blood T cells in healthy people across ages. The use of a sample-barcoded 5' primer and a J-beta primer mix characterized a second PCR of roughly 6 to 11 cycles. MiXCR, applied by TCRdb to the 5' RACE reads, yields one record per CDR3 protein. The table includes 1.5 million to 2 million distinct CDR3 sequences, more than 35% detected once. Specimen: blood. Every receptor here comes from a human donor in good health.

Ten or more counts support this clonotype. The genes are TRBV7-2 and TRBJ2-6, with 11 nucleotides matching TRBD2. The CDR3 loop spans 19 amino acids. The germline V gene encodes CDR1 SGHTA and CDR2 FQGNSA. J was trimmed by 3 bases and V by 4 bases; bases with no gene match: 11. The DNA for the CDR3 is TGTGCCAGCAGCTCCCGGTTTAGCGGGGGGGCCGGTGGGGCCAACGTCCTGACTTTC. Protein sequence: CASSSRFSGGAGGANVLTF.

Turning to this clonotype: An end of the junction differs from the germline gene, which may be a read error. The chain combines TRBV7-9 with TRBJ1-2, with a tentative D call TRBD1 (5 bases). CDR1 is SEHNR, CDR2 FQNEAQ, per germline (reference sequence). This CDR3 is 16 amino acids long. This CDR3 is CAGSYPTGRANYGYTF. As DNA, the CDR3 is TGTGCCGGCAGCTACCCGACGGGCAGGGCAAACTATGGCTACACCTTC. Complete variable domain (other parts from reference TRBV7-9 and TRBJ1-2): DTGVSQNPRHKITKRGQNVTFRCDPISEHNRLYWYRQTLGQGPEFLTYFQNEAQLEKSRLLSDRFSAERPKGSFSTLEIQRTEQGDSAMYLCAGSYPTGRANYGYTFGSGTRLTVV.

The chain recombines TRBV9 with TRBJ2-1; D gene unclear. With 0 bases removed from V and 8 bases from J, the gap between germline ends came to 9 bases. The CDR3 runs to 13 residues. CDR1 and CDR2 (germline): SGDLS, YYNGEE. This CDR3 reads CASSVGFVDEQFF. The CDR3, as DNA: TGTGCCAGCAGCGTAGGGTTTGTCGATGAGCAGTTCTTC.

The chain joins TRBV5-1 to TRBJ2-7; TRBD2 aligns across 10 bases. The CDR3 consists of 16 residues. The V segment lost 0 bases and the J segment 0 bases; nucleotides outside the gene matches: 3. In germline, CDR1 is SGHRS, CDR2 YFSETQ. The CDR3 DNA reads as TGCGCCAGCAGCTTGGGGACTAGCGGAACCTCCTACGAGCAGTACTTC. Translating it yields CASSLGTSGTSYEQYF. The entire variable domain, with the rest obtained from reference TRBV5-1 and TRBJ2-7, is as follows: KAGVTQTPRYLIKTRGQQVTLSCSPISGHRSVSWYQQTPGQGLQFLFEYFSETQRNKGNFPGRFSGRQFSNSRSEMNVSTLELGDSALYLCASSLGTSGTSYEQYFGPGTRLTVT.